This is a list of T cell receptor beta chains from one sample in a study of Ad26.COV2.S vaccination and SARS-CoV-2 variants. Sequencing used immunoSEQ multiplex PCR; TCRdb keeps in-frame clones, though not all of them. The profile shows just under 250,000 clones, 88% of them singletons. Source: peripheral blood, taken in a trial of Ad26.COV2.S vaccine versus placebo. The receptors were gathered from a person between 18 and 60 years old who received the Ad26.COV2.S COVID-19 vaccine or a placebo. Both conserved end residues are part of each CDR3. The order of the fields is clone size, D gene, J gene, V gene, CDR3 protein, CDR3 DNA. The D gene is left open where the match is weak. Only part of the rows carry a size: once, few, many, or a class if the clone is expanded.

abundance: NA; d_gene: NA; j_gene: TRBJ2-7; v_gene: TRBV3-1/TRBV3-2; CDR3aa: CASSLGGNYEQYF; CDR3nt: TGTGCCAGCAGCCTCGGCGGGAACTACGAGCAGTACTTC
abundance: NA; d_gene: NA; j_gene: TRBJ2-7; v_gene: TRBV12-5; CDR3aa: CDRTGRGRAYEQYF; CDR3nt: TGTGATAGGACGGGCAGGGGAAGGGCCTACGAGCAGTACTTC
abundance: NA; d_gene: NA; j_gene: TRBJ1-3; v_gene: TRBV4-3; CDR3aa: CASSQVAGGTGNTIYF; CDR3nt: TGCGCCAGCAGCCAAGTCGCGGGGGGCACTGGAAACACCATATATTTT
abundance: NA; d_gene: NA; j_gene: TRBJ2-1; v_gene: TRBV25-1; CDR3aa: CASSGLGSYHNEQFF; CDR3nt: TGTGCCAGCAGTGGACTAGGGTCCTATCACAATGAGCAGTTCTTC
abundance: once; d_gene: TRBD1; j_gene: TRBJ1-2; v_gene: TRBV5-6; CDR3aa: CASSPLGTVTNYGYTF; CDR3nt: TGTGCCAGCAGTCCGCTCGGGACAGTAACTAACTATGGCTACACCTTC
abundance: NA; d_gene: NA; j_gene: TRBJ2-3; v_gene: TRBV7-2; CDR3aa: CASSLGAGRTDTQYF; CDR3nt: TGTGCCAGCAGCTTAGGGGCAGGGCGCACAGATACGCAGTATTTT
abundance: NA; d_gene: NA; j_gene: TRBJ2-2; v_gene: TRBV12-3/TRBV12-4; CDR3aa: CASSRQITGELFF; CDR3nt: TGTGCCAGCAGTAGACAGATTACCGGGGAGCTGTTTTTT
abundance: NA; d_gene: NA; j_gene: TRBJ2-3; v_gene: TRBV11-2; CDR3aa: CASSLDKGPTDTQYF; CDR3nt: TGTGCCAGCAGCTTAGATAAGGGACCCACAGATACGCAGTATTTT
abundance: NA; d_gene: NA; j_gene: TRBJ1-1; v_gene: TRBV10-3; CDR3aa: CAISAGGEAFF; CDR3nt: TGTGCCATCAGTGCGGGCGGTGAAGCTTTCTTT
abundance: NA; d_gene: NA; j_gene: TRBJ1-3; v_gene: TRBV7-6; CDR3aa: CASSHSAGGRHLFSGNTIYF; CDR3nt: TGTGCCAGCAGCCACTCCGCTGGGGGCCGCCACCTTTTCTCTGGAAACACCATATATTTT
abundance: once; d_gene: NA; j_gene: TRBJ2-2; v_gene: TRBV9; CDR3aa: CASSPGSRNTGELFF; CDR3nt: TGTGCCAGCAGCCCGGGCTCCAGGAACACCGGGGAGCTGTTTTTT
abundance: NA; d_gene: NA; j_gene: TRBJ1-1; v_gene: TRBV6-5; CDR3aa: CASSYSGHRGETEAFF; CDR3nt: TGTGCCAGCAGTTACTCGGGACACCGTGGGGAAACTGAAGCTTTCTTT
abundance: few; d_gene: NA; j_gene: TRBJ1-5; v_gene: TRBV27; CDR3aa: CASSPGGGPNQPQHF; CDR3nt: TGTGCCAGCAGTCCCGGTGGGGGACCGAATCAGCCCCAGCATTTT
abundance: NA; d_gene: TRBD2; j_gene: TRBJ2-5; v_gene: TRBV19; CDR3aa: CASSIMILGSSGSRETQYF; CDR3nt: TGTGCCAGTAGTATCATGATTCTTGGGTCTAGCGGGAGCAGAGAGACCCAGTACTTC
abundance: once; d_gene: NA; j_gene: TRBJ1-1; v_gene: TRBV19; CDR3aa: CASSITGTMNTEAFF; CDR3nt: TGTGCCAGTAGTATAACAGGGACCATGAACACTGAAGCTTTCTTT
abundance: NA; d_gene: TRBD2; j_gene: TRBJ2-7; v_gene: TRBV29-1; CDR3aa: CSVGASGTWEQYF; CDR3nt: TGCAGCGTTGGGGCTAGCGGGACTTGGGAGCAGTACTTC
abundance: NA; d_gene: NA; j_gene: TRBJ1-4; v_gene: TRBV4-1; CDR3aa: CASSQVTGSTNEKLFF; CDR3nt: TGCGCCAGCAGCCAAGTAACGGGCTCAACTAATGAAAAACTGTTTTTT
abundance: NA; d_gene: NA; j_gene: TRBJ1-1; v_gene: TRBV4-1; CDR3aa: CASSQPLGRGPEAFF; CDR3nt: TGCGCCAGCAGCCAACCTCTTGGCAGGGGCCCTGAAGCTTTCTTT
abundance: NA; d_gene: NA; j_gene: TRBJ2-1; v_gene: TRBV12-3/TRBV12-4; CDR3aa: CASSLWVTEQFF; CDR3nt: TGTGCCAGCAGTTTATGGGTAACTGAGCAGTTCTTC
abundance: few; d_gene: NA; j_gene: TRBJ1-5; v_gene: TRBV25-1; CDR3aa: CASTRRGPNQPQHF; CDR3nt: TGTGCCAGCACCCGGCGGGGGCCGAATCAGCCCCAGCATTTT
abundance: once; d_gene: NA; j_gene: TRBJ2-3; v_gene: TRBV29-1; CDR3aa: CSVVPGAVGDTQYF; CDR3nt: TGCAGCGTTGTACCGGGGGCGGTTGGAGATACGCAGTATTTT
abundance: NA; d_gene: NA; j_gene: TRBJ2-5; v_gene: TRBV7-2; CDR3aa: CASRQGPEAQYF; CDR3nt: TGTGCCAGCAGACAGGGCCCGGAGGCCCAGTACTTC
abundance: NA; d_gene: TRBD2; j_gene: TRBJ2-5; v_gene: TRBV3-1/TRBV3-2; CDR3aa: CASSEGLAGGWGETQYF; CDR3nt: TGTGCCAGCAGCGAGGGACTAGCGGGGGGCTGGGGAGAGACCCAGTACTTC
abundance: once; d_gene: NA; j_gene: TRBJ1-6; v_gene: TRBV21-1; CDR3aa: CASSKGRAGRESYNSPLHF; CDR3nt: TGTGCCAGCAGCAAAGGGAGGGCAGGGAGGGAGTCCTATAATTCACCCCTCCACTTT
abundance: NA; d_gene: NA; j_gene: TRBJ2-7; v_gene: TRBV28; CDR3aa: CASGATGYEQYF; CDR3nt: TGTGCCAGCGGAGCGACGGGCTACGAGCAGTACTTC
abundance: NA; d_gene: NA; j_gene: TRBJ1-5; v_gene: TRBV10-1; CDR3aa: CASSENQGLPYSNQPQHF; CDR3nt: TGCGCCAGCAGTGAGAACCAGGGCCTACCCTATAGCAATCAGCCCCAGCATTTT
abundance: NA; d_gene: NA; j_gene: TRBJ1-2; v_gene: TRBV10-3; CDR3aa: CAIGGYGYTF; CDR3nt: TGTGCCATCGGAGGCTATGGCTACACCTTC
abundance: NA; d_gene: NA; j_gene: TRBJ2-2; v_gene: TRBV4-2; CDR3aa: CASSQGWSGGELFF; CDR3nt: TGTGCCAGCAGCCAGGGGTGGAGCGGCGGGGAGCTGTTTTTT
abundance: NA; d_gene: NA; j_gene: TRBJ2-6; v_gene: TRBV7-9; CDR3aa: CASSPQGSGANVLTF; CDR3nt: TGTGCCAGCAGCCCACAGGGTTCTGGGGCCAACGTCCTGACTTTC
abundance: NA; d_gene: NA; j_gene: TRBJ2-1; v_gene: TRBV2; CDR3aa: CASSAINEQFF; CDR3nt: TGTGCCAGCAGTGCGATAAATGAGCAGTTCTTC
abundance: few; d_gene: TRBD1; j_gene: TRBJ1-6; v_gene: TRBV9; CDR3aa: CASTKGGNNSPLHF; CDR3nt: TGTGCCAGCACGAAAGGGGGCAATAATTCACCCCTCCACTTT
abundance: NA; d_gene: TRBD2; j_gene: TRBJ2-7; v_gene: TRBV2; CDR3aa: CASSLISGLHPGEQYF; CDR3nt: TGTGCCAGCAGTCTAATTAGCGGGCTCCATCCCGGGGAGCAGTACTTC
abundance: once; d_gene: NA; j_gene: TRBJ1-1; v_gene: TRBV6-6; CDR3aa: CASNVGGTEAFF; CDR3nt: TGTGCCAGCAACGTCGGCGGAACTGAAGCTTTCTTT
abundance: NA; d_gene: TRBD1; j_gene: TRBJ1-5; v_gene: TRBV7-2; CDR3aa: CASSGQGSGQPQHF; CDR3nt: TGTGCCAGCAGCGGACAGGGGAGCGGCCAGCCCCAGCATTTT
abundance: NA; d_gene: TRBD1; j_gene: TRBJ1-1; v_gene: TRBV13; CDR3aa: CASSHGSGQGDAEAFF; CDR3nt: TGTGCCAGCAGCCACGGCTCGGGGCAGGGGGATGCTGAAGCTTTCTTT
abundance: NA; d_gene: NA; j_gene: TRBJ2-7; v_gene: TRBV6-5; CDR3aa: CASCPDRTPTYEQYF; CDR3nt: TGTGCCAGCTGCCCAGACAGGACGCCCACCTACGAGCAGTACTTC
abundance: NA; d_gene: NA; j_gene: TRBJ2-5; v_gene: TRBV5-1; CDR3aa: CASSLPRDSMGTQYF; CDR3nt: TGCGCCAGCAGCTTGCCCCGGGACTCAATGGGGACCCAGTACTTC
abundance: NA; d_gene: NA; j_gene: TRBJ2-4; v_gene: TRBV29-1; CDR3aa: CSVGGGWGSEKNIQYF; CDR3nt: TGCAGCGTTGGAGGGGGTTGGGGGTCGGAGAAAAACATTCAGTACTTC
abundance: NA; d_gene: NA; j_gene: TRBJ1-1; v_gene: TRBV5-1; CDR3aa: CASSLDAGAVTEAFF; CDR3nt: TGCGCCAGCAGCTTGGACGCGGGGGCGGTTACTGAAGCTTTCTTT
abundance: few; d_gene: NA; j_gene: TRBJ1-1; v_gene: TRBV12-3/TRBV12-4; CDR3aa: CASSATGWTEAFF; CDR3nt: TGTGCCAGCAGCGCTACAGGGTGGACTGAAGCTTTCTTT
abundance: NA; d_gene: NA; j_gene: TRBJ2-7; v_gene: TRBV7-2; CDR3aa: CASTQDSNTYEQYF; CDR3nt: TGTGCCAGCACCCAGGACAGTAACACCTACGAGCAGTACTTC
abundance: NA; d_gene: NA; j_gene: TRBJ2-7; v_gene: TRBV7-9; CDR3aa: CASSLPPGTTYEQYF; CDR3nt: TGTGCCAGCAGCTTACCCCCGGGAACCACCTACGAGCAGTACTTC
abundance: NA; d_gene: NA; j_gene: TRBJ2-5; v_gene: TRBV7-3; CDR3aa: CASSLGPAQETQYF; CDR3nt: TGTGCCAGCAGCTTAGGTCCAGCACAAGAGACCCAGTACTTC
abundance: NA; d_gene: NA; j_gene: TRBJ2-1; v_gene: TRBV7-2; CDR3aa: CASSPPRGPPVHEQFF; CDR3nt: TGTGCCAGCAGCCCCCCCCGAGGGCCCCCAGTCCATGAGCAGTTCTTC
abundance: NA; d_gene: NA; j_gene: TRBJ2-7; v_gene: TRBV12-5; CDR3aa: CARIQGSTYEQYF; CDR3nt: TGTGCTAGAATCCAGGGGTCCACCTACGAGCAGTACTTC
abundance: NA; d_gene: NA; j_gene: TRBJ2-1; v_gene: TRBV15; CDR3aa: CATRFVELSNEQFF; CDR3nt: TGTGCCACCAGGTTTGTGGAGCTTTCCAATGAGCAGTTCTTC
abundance: NA; d_gene: NA; j_gene: TRBJ1-1; v_gene: TRBV19; CDR3aa: CASSILGRGHTEAFF; CDR3nt: TGTGCCAGTAGTATTCTGGGGCGAGGGCACACTGAAGCTTTCTTT
abundance: NA; d_gene: NA; j_gene: TRBJ1-1; v_gene: TRBV28; CDR3aa: CASRHVNTEAFF; CDR3nt: TGTGCCAGCCGACACGTGAACACTGAAGCTTTCTTT
abundance: NA; d_gene: TRBD1; j_gene: TRBJ2-2; v_gene: TRBV5-6; CDR3aa: CASSLRGQVLRGTGELFF; CDR3nt: TGTGCCAGCAGCTTGAGGGGACAGGTTCTGCGAGGCACCGGGGAGCTGTTTTTT
abundance: NA; d_gene: NA; j_gene: TRBJ2-7; v_gene: TRBV28; CDR3aa: CASSPWGGGRSYEQYF; CDR3nt: TGTGCCAGCAGTCCGTGGGGTGGGGGAAGGTCCTACGAGCAGTACTTC
abundance: NA; d_gene: TRBD1; j_gene: TRBJ1-2; v_gene: TRBV5-8; CDR3aa: CASRAWTGSIFDTF; CDR3nt: TGTGCCAGCAGAGCATGGACAGGGTCGATCTTTGACACCTTC
abundance: once; d_gene: NA; j_gene: TRBJ1-1; v_gene: TRBV4-1; CDR3aa: CASSQERVANTEAFF; CDR3nt: TGCGCCAGCAGCCAAGAGCGGGTCGCGAACACTGAAGCTTTCTTT
abundance: NA; d_gene: NA; j_gene: TRBJ2-5; v_gene: TRBV19; CDR3aa: CASSIGPDQYF; CDR3nt: TGTGCCAGTAGTATAGGGCCGGACCAGTACTTC
abundance: few; d_gene: TRBD2; j_gene: TRBJ2-3; v_gene: TRBV7-9; CDR3aa: CASSPGRVTDTQYF; CDR3nt: TGTGCCAGCAGCCCCGGGAGGGTAACAGATACGCAGTATTTT
abundance: NA; d_gene: NA; j_gene: TRBJ1-2; v_gene: TRBV28; CDR3aa: CASSFLKGQTDLLAYGYTF; CDR3nt: TGTGCCAGCAGTTTTCTAAAGGGGCAGACCGACCTCCTAGCCTATGGCTACACCTTC
abundance: NA; d_gene: TRBD2; j_gene: TRBJ2-2; v_gene: TRBV27; CDR3aa: CARITGGGESANTGELFF; CDR3nt: TGTGCCAGAATAACCGGGGGAGGGGAAAGCGCGAACACCGGGGAGCTGTTTTTT
abundance: NA; d_gene: TRBD1; j_gene: TRBJ2-5; v_gene: TRBV24-1; CDR3aa: CATSSGGREETQYF; CDR3nt: TGTGCCACCAGTTCAGGGGGCCGGGAGGAGACCCAGTACTTC
abundance: NA; d_gene: NA; j_gene: TRBJ2-7; v_gene: TRBV4-3; CDR3aa: CASSQAYGSYEQYF; CDR3nt: TGCGCCAGCAGCCAAGCGTATGGGTCCTACGAGCAGTACTTC